A selection of T cell receptor beta chains follows, all from one sample in a study of blood T cell repertoires in COVID-19. Using immunoSEQ multiplex PCR, the repertoire was profiled, and TCRdb retains in-frame clones only, with some absent. The data show roughly 26,000 clones, 66% seen once. Input material: peripheral blood. The receptors stem from a man aged 60 to 69 with active or convalescent COVID-19. Each CDR3 is given without its conserved first and last residue. The D gene is left open where the match is weak.

V: TRBV25-1
D: TRBD1
CDR3: ASSEMGQGLNIQY

V: TRBV10-3
D: .
CDR3: AIRGAVSTDTQY

V: TRBV4-1
D: TRBD1
CDR3: ASSQATGYADTQY

V: TRBV6-5
D: .
CDR3: ASKDGGYGYT

V: TRBV3-1/TRBV3-2
D: .
CDR3: ASSRGRDTIY

V: TRBV6-6
D: TRBD1
CDR3: AIRQGISRKLF

V: TRBV14
D: .
CDR3: ASSQVGGWSYGYT

V: TRBV10-2
D: TRBD1
CDR3: ASRDSSYNSPLH

V: TRBV11-1
D: TRBD2
CDR3: ASSLALAGGSHTADTQY

V: TRBV11-1
D: .
CDR3: ASSPKSGGLTYEQY

V: TRBV7-3
D: TRBD2
CDR3: ASSFGTSGRRRGNEQF

V: TRBV4-2
D: .
CDR3: ASSQDNIGRGAAF

V: TRBV5-1
D: .
CDR3: ASSTQAQGGNTIY

V: TRBV6-4
D: TRBD1
CDR3: ASSATGGAMNTEAF